This is a list of T cell receptor beta chains from one sample in a study of quantifying T cell responses using KT2 cells. TCRdb fed the UMI-ligation and nested PCR reads into MiXCR, producing one record per CDR3 protein. This table has 39,000 or so distinct CDR3 sequences, 15% to 20% appearing once. The sample was PBMCs spiked with cells of the T cell clone KT2. The source of these receptors is a human donor. The CDR3 runs from the conserved cysteine through the conserved F or W. Each record gives: V gene, clone size, J gene, D gene, CDR3 DNA, CDR3 protein. The D gene is left open where the match is weak. Clone size is given for some rows only: seen once, a few or many times, or a class if the clone is expanded.

V gene: TRBV7-8; clone size: NA; J gene: TRBJ2-2; D gene: NA; CDR3 DNA: TGTGCCAGCAGCTTAGAACAAGCGAACACCGGGGAGCTGTTTTTT; CDR3 protein: CASSLEQANTGELFF
V gene: TRBV12-3/TRBV12-4; clone size: NA; J gene: TRBJ2-5; D gene: TRBD1; CDR3 DNA: TGTGCCAGCAGGCGATGGGGACAGACCGCCTCTGTGTACTTC; CDR3 protein: CASRRWGQTASVYF
V gene: TRBV11-3; clone size: many; J gene: TRBJ2-7; D gene: NA; CDR3 DNA: TGTGCCAGCAGCGAATGGGGTCGATACGAGCAGTACTTC; CDR3 protein: CASSEWGRYEQYF
V gene: TRBV20-1; clone size: NA; J gene: TRBJ2-5; D gene: TRBD2; CDR3 DNA: TGCAGTGCTACCCGTGGAAGCGGGAAAGAGACCCAGTACTTC; CDR3 protein: CSATRGSGKETQYF
V gene: TRBV20-1; clone size: few; J gene: TRBJ1-6; D gene: TRBD1; CDR3 DNA: TGCAGTGCTACACAGGGGGTTGGATCACCCCTCCACTTT; CDR3 protein: CSATQGVGSPLHF
V gene: TRBV6-5; clone size: NA; J gene: TRBJ2-3; D gene: TRBD1; CDR3 DNA: TGTGCCAGCAGTGGGAAGACAGGGGCAACAGATACGCAGTATTTT; CDR3 protein: CASSGKTGATDTQYF
V gene: TRBV7-8; clone size: NA; J gene: TRBJ2-2; D gene: TRBD2; CDR3 DNA: TGTGCCAGCAGCTTACTAGCGGGGGCCCCTCCTAAGACGACCGGGGAGCTGTTTTTT; CDR3 protein: CASSLLAGAPPKTTGELFF
V gene: TRBV6-1; clone size: few; J gene: TRBJ2-3; D gene: NA; CDR3 DNA: TGTGCCAGCAGTCTTGGTCCTCCAGATACGCAGTATTTT; CDR3 protein: CASSLGPPDTQYF
V gene: TRBV25-1; clone size: NA; J gene: TRBJ2-1; D gene: NA; CDR3 DNA: TGTGCCAGCAGTCCTCAGGGTGGGAGGCGGTCCTACAATGAGCAGTTCTTC; CDR3 protein: CASSPQGGRRSYNEQFF
V gene: TRBV7-9; clone size: few; J gene: TRBJ2-7; D gene: TRBD2; CDR3 DNA: TGTGCCAGCAGCCGACTAGCGGAAGTCTCCTACGAGCAGTACTTC; CDR3 protein: CASSRLAEVSYEQYF